A single sample is the source of the 31 T cell receptor beta chains below, sequenced in a study of control samples from healthy donors and cancer patients. Libraries were prepared by immunoSEQ multiplex PCR; TCRdb keeps only in-frame clonotypes and omits some of them. The repertoire has approximately 99,000 clones, approximately 84% of them found once; the top ten carry under 8.5%. Input material: blood. These receptors all stem from a man between 18 and 29 years old in good health.

This clone has just a few counts. The rearrangement links TRBV19 to TRBJ2-7; D may be TRBD1 (5 bases). CDR1 is LNHDA and CDR2 is SQIVND in the germline V gene (reference sequence). V gave up 2 bases and J gave up 1 base, with 12 bases separating them. This CDR3 contains 15 residues. The CDR3 sequence: CASSISGHSSYEQYF. The CDR3 region has the DNA TGTGCCAGTAGTATATCTGGACACTCGTCCTACGAGCAGTACTTC.

V is TRBV27 and J is TRBJ2-1, with D possibly called TRBD1 or TRBD2 (5 bases each). This CDR3 contains 18 residues. Germline values: CDR1 MNHEY, CDR2 SMNVEV (reference sequence). The V end lost 6 bases, the J end lost 3 bases, and 24 bases lay between the germline ends. CDR3 loop: CASRERGIRAASYNEQFF. CDR3 DNA: TGTGCCAGCAGGGAGAGGGGTATCCGGGCAGCGAGCTACAATGAGCAGTTCTTC.

The chain recombines TRBV5-6 with TRBJ1-1; tentative D call: TRBD1 (6 bases). The germline V and J ends were trimmed by 0 bases and 10 bases, with 13 bases remaining between them. The length of the CDR3 is 13 residues. CDR1 and CDR2 from the germline V gene are SGHDT and YYEEEE. CDR3: CASSLARGQGAFF. CDR3 sequence (DNA): TGTGCCAGCAGCTTGGCTCGGGGGCAAGGAGCTTTCTTT.

The V and J genes are TRBV7-2 and TRBJ2-2; TRBD1 might be the D (5 bases). There are 15 residues in the CDR3. From germline, CDR1 is SGHTA and CDR2 FQGNSA. V was pared by 4 bases and J by 1 base, with 10 bases between. CDR3 region: CASSYGQGNTGELFF. CDR3 nucleotides: TGTGCCAGCAGCTACGGCCAGGGGAACACCGGGGAGCTGTTTTTT.

The gene calls are TRBV18 and TRBJ1-6, with a tentative D call TRBD1 (6 bases). CDR1 KGHSH and CDR2 LQKENI come from the germline V gene. CDR3 length equals 16 residues. V lost 4 bases and J lost 7, with 17 bases in between. CDR3 loop: CASSQGVGQGNSPLHF. The CDR3 nucleotides read TGTGCCAGCTCACAGGGAGTGGGGCAGGGGAATTCACCCCTCCACTTT.

The gene calls are TRBV9 and TRBJ2-1; 7 bases map to TRBD2. V trimming: 4 bases; J trimming: 1 base; junction bases outside the gene matches: 8. Germline CDR1 reads SGDLS; CDR2 reads YYNGEE. The CDR3 sequence is 16 residues long. DNA for the CDR3: TGTGCCAGCAGCAATACTAGCGTCGTATCCTACAATGAGCAGTTCTTC. Its translation: CASSNTSVVSYNEQFF.

The genes are TRBV2 and TRBJ1-5, with D possibly being TRBD1 (6 bases). Trimming removed 6 bases from V and 0 bases from J, with 18 bases in between. CDR1 and CDR2 (germline): SNHLY, FYNNEI. The CDR3 contains 17 residues. The CDR3 region is CASRYIPDSRSNQPQHF. The CDR3 nucleotides read TGTGCCAGCAGATATATCCCGGACAGTCGTAGCAATCAGCCCCAGCATTTT.

V and J are TRBV7-9 and TRBJ2-1; D is ambiguous. The V and J ends lost 5 bases and 8 bases respectively, with 13 bases between them. From germline, CDR1 is SEHNR and CDR2 FQNEAQ (reference sequence). The CDR3 runs 13 residues. The CDR3 sequence is CASSKRVGHEQFF. The CDR3 DNA is TGTGCCAGCAGCAAAAGGGTGGGTCATGAGCAGTTCTTC.

The rearrangement joins TRBV5-1 to TRBJ2-5, with TRBD1 identical over 10 bases. CDR1 and CDR2 from the germline V gene are SGHRS and YFSETQ. Trimming took 5 bases from V and 5 from J; bases not matched to a gene: 6. CDR3 length: 14 residues. This chain's CDR3 is CASSTGTGVETQYF. CDR3 sequence (DNA): TGCGCCAGCAGTACCGGGACAGGGGTGGAGACCCAGTACTTC.

This clone came up once. This chain connects TRBV30 to TRBJ2-5; D perhaps matches TRBD1 (6 bases). The V gene's germline CDR1 is GTSNPN and CDR2 SVGIG (reference sequence). The CDR3 spans 12 residues. V lost 4 bases and J 5 bases, leaving 11 bases between the germline ends. CDR3 in DNA: TGTGCCTGGACCTGGGGGCAGGAGACCCAGTACTTC. Translation: CAWTWGQETQYF.

This chain joins TRBV9 and TRBJ1-1; 7 bases are a match to TRBD1. V dropped 4 bases and J dropped 2; count of bases not matched to a gene: 5. From germline, CDR1 is SGDLS and CDR2 YYNGEE. The length of the CDR3 is 14 residues. The CDR3 loop reads CASSPHRGNTEAFF. CDR3 sequence (DNA): TGTGCCAGCAGCCCTCACAGGGGAAACACTGAAGCTTTCTTT.

The chain uses TRBV7-9 and TRBJ1-2; 10 nucleotides align to TRBD1. After removal of 3 bases from V and 6 bases from J, the junction contained 4 bases not matched to a gene. Germline CDR1 SEHNR, CDR2 FQNEAQ (reference sequence). The CDR3 runs to 14 residues. The CDR3 protein is CASSFKDRGHGYTF. Here the CDR3 DNA reads TGTGCCAGCAGCTTTAAAGACAGGGGGCATGGCTACACCTTC.

The CDR3 DNA is TGCGCCAGCAGCGACACCTCCTACGAGCAGTACGTC. Translating it yields CASSDTSYEQYV. V usage is TRBV10-2 and J usage is TRBJ2-7; D is ambiguous. V was clipped by 6 bases and J by 0 bases, with 6 bases between them. Looked up from germline, CDR1 is WSHSY and CDR2 is SAAADI. The CDR3 consists of 12 residues.

Turning to this clone: The junction departs from the called germline gene at one end, perhaps through a read error. The chain has TRBV11-1 and TRBJ1-4; a possible D gene is TRBD1 (5 bases). This CDR3 region has 12 residues. Germline V gives CDR1 SGHAT, CDR2 FQDESV (reference sequence). CDR3 loop: CASSSAGLKTVF. CDR3 DNA: TGTGCCAGCAGCTCGGCAGGGTTAAAAACTGTTTTT.

This chain connects TRBV7-9 to TRBJ2-2; the D gene is possibly TRBD2 (5 bases). Germline values: CDR1 SEHNR, CDR2 FQNEAQ (reference sequence). There are 17 residues in the CDR3. The V end lost 4 bases, the J end lost 0 bases, and 15 bases lay between the germline ends. In DNA form, the CDR3 reads TGTGCCAGCAGCTCAACAGCGGCCGGAGCGAACACCGGGGAGCTGTTTTTT. Translation gives CASSSTAAGANTGELFF.

This clone occurred a few times. This chain links TRBV28 with TRBJ1-1; perhaps TRBD1 as D (6 bases). This CDR3 is built from 14 residues. Between the trimmed V and J ends, which lost 4 bases and 7 bases, there was a span of 16 bases. In germline, CDR1 is MDHEN, CDR2 SYDVKM. Here the CDR3 DNA reads TGTGCCAGCAGTTCCGGCGGGGGGCGAGGTGAAGCTTTCTTT. Translation: CASSSGGGRGEAFF.

The chain couples TRBV19 to TRBJ1-1, with D unclear. V shed 5 bases and J shed 0 bases, with 4 bases lying between them. The CDR3 runs to 12 residues. Germline loops: CDR1 LNHDA, CDR2 SQIVND (reference sequence). Here the CDR3 DNA reads TGTGCCAGTAGTGAGATGAACACTGAAGCTTTCTTT. Translating it yields CASSEMNTEAFF.

This CDR3 is CASSSALSGGGTDTQYF. The CDR3 DNA follows: TGTGCCAGCAGCTCCGCACTTAGCGGGGGGGGCACAGATACGCAGTATTTT. The genes are TRBV7-2 and TRBJ2-3; 11 nucleotides match TRBD2. Germline values: CDR1 SGHTA, CDR2 FQGNSA. The ends lost 4 bases at V and 1 base at J; junction bases unmatched: 7. This CDR3 has 17 amino acids.

The chain has TRBV27 and TRBJ1-1; possibly TRBD1 for D (6 bases). CDR1 and CDR2 (germline): MNHEY, SMNVEV (reference sequence). CDR3 size: 11 residues. V was trimmed by 6 bases and J by 11 bases, leaving 13 bases between them. CDR3 in amino acids: CASSSGVRAFF. For the CDR3, the DNA is TGTGCCAGCAGCTCAGGGGTGAGGGCTTTCTTT.

This chain links TRBV6-5 with TRBJ1-6; weak D call: TRBD1 (6 bases). CDR1 and CDR2 from the germline V gene are MNHEY and SVGAGI. Deletions cut 8 bases from V and 9 bases from J, with 17 bases between. The CDR3 has 14 amino acids. The CDR3 DNA follows: TGTGCCAGCCGGACAGCAAACTCGCCTTCACCCCTCCACTTT. Amino acid sequence: CASRTANSPSPLHF.

This clone is a singleton in its sample. Within the sample, other DNA sequences also encode this same CDR3. This chain connects TRBV7-9 to TRBJ2-3, with 10 bases lining up with TRBD1. This CDR3 spans 14 amino acids. V shed 3 bases and J 4 bases; nucleotides not matched to a gene: 1. Germline-derived CDR1 and CDR2 are SEHNR and FQNEAQ (reference sequence). CDR3 region: CASSLTGGADTQYF. DNA of the CDR3: TGTGCCAGCAGCTTGACAGGGGGCGCAGATACGCAGTATTTT.

The chain employs TRBV6-5 and TRBJ2-2; no clear D gene. V lost 6 bases to trimming and J lost 1 base, with 6 bases between them. Per germline, CDR1 MNHEY and CDR2 SVGAGI. CDR3 length: 13 amino acids. CDR3 sequence: CASSLGNTGELFF. The CDR3, as DNA: TGTGCCAGCAGCCTCGGGAACACCGGGGAGCTGTTTTTT.

CDR3 sequence reads: CASSQGSALYGYTF. The CDR3 DNA sequence: TGTGCCAGCAGCCAAGGGTCAGCACTCTATGGCTACACCTTC. This rearrangement joins TRBV14 to TRBJ1-2; D call uncertain. Looked up from germline, CDR1 is SGHDN and CDR2 is FVKESK. The CDR3 has 14 residues. V lost 1 base and J 4 bases, leaving 10 bases between the germline ends.

For the CDR3, the DNA is TGTGCCAGCAGTTTTTTAGATGGTGGCAGGGGGATGTATGGCTACACCTTC. Protein product: CASSFLDGGRGMYGYTF. The genes are TRBV28 and TRBJ1-2; 7 bases are a match to TRBD1. After removal of 3 bases from V and 5 bases from J, the junction contained 15 bases not matched to a gene. Looked up from germline, CDR1 is MDHEN and CDR2 is SYDVKM. CDR3 length: 17 residues.

This clone has only a few counts. The rearrangement uses TRBV9 and TRBJ1-5, with a tentative D call TRBD1 (5 bases). The CDR3 runs to 14 residues. In germline, CDR1 is SGDLS, CDR2 YYNGEE. The V end lost 4 bases, the J end lost 3 bases, and 11 bases lay between the germline ends. CDR3 protein: CASSRGAANQPQHF. In nucleotides, the CDR3 is TGTGCCAGCAGCCGAGGGGCGGCCAATCAGCCCCAGCATTTT.

This clone occurred a few times. The V and J genes are TRBV13 and TRBJ1-6; 9 nucleotides agree with TRBD1. Trimming cost V 4 bases and J 8 bases; bases outside gene matches: 9. This CDR3 contains 16 residues. CDR1 is PRHDT and CDR2 is FYEKMQ in the germline V gene (reference sequence). The CDR3: CASSYGRDRADSPLHF. CDR3 DNA: TGTGCCAGCAGCTACGGCCGGGACAGGGCGGATTCACCCCTCCACTTT.

The chain is built from TRBV12-3 or TRBV12-4 and TRBJ1-5; D is undetermined. The germline V and J ends were trimmed by 7 bases and 2 bases, with 6 bases remaining between them. The CDR3 sequence is 12 residues long. CDR3 nucleotide sequence: TGTGCCAGCAAGGATGGCAATCAGCCCCAGCATTTT. Its protein is CASKDGNQPQHF.

V gene TRBV5-1 combines with J gene TRBJ2-1; 8 bases line up with TRBD2. The CDR3 totals 16 residues. Germline V gene data show CDR1 as SGHRS and CDR2 as YFSETQ. With 6 bases clipped from V and 4 bases from J, the junction kept 12 bases outside the gene matches. The CDR3 region has the DNA TGCGCCAGCAACTCGGTCGGCGGGGGGACTTACAATGAGCAGTTCTTC. Its protein is CASNSVGGGTYNEQFF.

The chain links TRBV7-6 to TRBJ1-4; no clear D. The V end was cut by 1 base, the J end by 1 base, with 1 base between. There are 13 residues in the CDR3. The germline V gene has CDR1 SGHVS and CDR2 FNYEAQ. The CDR3 spells CASSLGTNEKLFF. The CDR3 DNA follows: TGTGCCAGCAGCTTAGGAACTAATGAAAAACTGTTTTTT.

V is TRBV11-2 and J is TRBJ1-1, with TRBD1 matching 9 bases. This CDR3 spans 16 amino acids. CDR1 SGHAT and CDR2 FQNNGV come from the germline V gene. V lost 1 base to trimming and J lost 12 bases; unmatched junction nucleotides: 15. DNA of the CDR3: TGTGCCAGCAGCTTAGTTCGGGGGAAAAGAGGACAGGGGACTTTCTTT. This gives the protein CASSLVRGKRGQGTFF.

The chain recombines TRBV7-9 with TRBJ2-1; D is undetermined. V was shortened by 2 bases and J by 5 bases, with 7 bases between the two germline ends. CDR1 is SEHNR, CDR2 FQNEAQ, per germline (reference sequence). The CDR3 extends over 13 amino acids. CDR3 region: CASSLMGNNEQFF. The CDR3 nucleotides read TGTGCCAGCAGCTTAATGGGAAACAATGAGCAGTTCTTC.